A selection of T cell receptor beta chains follows, all from one sample in a study of shared clonotypes between healthy human individuals. Only in-frame clones appear in the TCRdb table, and some are missing; sequencing was by immunoSEQ multiplex PCR. The sample has 550,000 to 700,000 clones, 60% to 75% seen once. Material: memory CD4+ T cells sorted from blood. The receptors were gathered from a woman aged 30 to 39 in good health. Each CDR3 is given with its conserved first and last residue. The D gene is left open where the match is weak. Rows may omit the clone size; those that give it use once, few, many or a size class.

clone size,D gene,V gene,J gene,CDR3 DNA,CDR3 protein
few,TRBD1,TRBV6-5,TRBJ1-5,TGTGCCAGCAGTTCCGGGACAGGGGAACAGCCCCAGCATTTT,CASSSGTGEQPQHF
NA,NA,TRBV7-3,TRBJ2-3,TGTGCCAGCAGCCCCGAGGGGAGCACAGATACGCAGTATTTT,CASSPEGSTDTQYF
many,NA,TRBV19,TRBJ1-5,TGTGCCAGCACGGTAGGAGGGACCGGGAATCAGCCCCAGCATTTT,CASTVGGTGNQPQHF
NA,NA,TRBV9,TRBJ2-7,TGTGCCAGCAGCGGCACGACAGGTTCCTACGAGCAGTACTTC,CASSGTTGSYEQYF
NA,NA,TRBV11-2,TRBJ2-2,TGTGCCAGCAGCTCATGGGTCCAACTTGGGAACACCGGGGAGCTGTTTTTT,CASSSWVQLGNTGELFF
few,TRBD1,TRBV19,TRBJ1-1,TGTGCCAGTAGTATAGTTTTCCGACAGGGGAGGGTGAACACTGAAGCTTTCTTT,CASSIVFRQGRVNTEAFF
NA,TRBD2,TRBV5-5,TRBJ2-5,TGTGCCAGCAGCTCGGGGTGGGAGGGGAAGACCCAGTACTTC,CASSSGWEGKTQYF
NA,NA,TRBV28,TRBJ2-7,TGTGCCAGCAGTTTAGTGGGAGGCTCTTACGAGCAGTACTTC,CASSLVGGSYEQYF
once,NA,TRBV25-1,TRBJ2-1,TGTGCCAGCAGTCGAACTAAACCGGGCCCCCACAATGAGCAGTTCTTC,CASSRTKPGPHNEQFF
NA,NA,TRBV19,TRBJ1-5,TGTGCCAGTAGTATACCCGGAGCTGGGGGACAGCCCCAGCATTTT,CASSIPGAGGQPQHF
NA,NA,TRBV28,TRBJ2-7,TGTGCCAGCAGTCCCCAACGGGACTCCTACGAGCAGTACTTC,CASSPQRDSYEQYF
NA,TRBD1,TRBV19,TRBJ1-4,TGTGCCAGTAGGACGTACCACAGGGGGGGATTGGGTGAAAAACTGTTTTTT,CASRTYHRGGLGEKLFF
NA,NA,TRBV28,TRBJ2-1,TGTGCCAGCAGGGATTACAGCGGCAGCTCCTACAATGAGCAGTTCTTC,CASRDYSGSSYNEQFF
NA,NA,TRBV19,TRBJ2-7,TGTGCCAGTTCCAGTGGAGCGGGTATCAGATACGAGCAGTACTTC,CASSSGAGIRYEQYF
few,NA,TRBV5-4,TRBJ2-5,TGTGCCAGCAGGGACCAAAGGACGTCCCAAGAGACCCAGTACTTC,CASRDQRTSQETQYF
NA,NA,TRBV5-1,TRBJ2-7,TGCGCCAGCAGCTCGATAGTGGGGGCCTACGAGCAGTACTTC,CASSSIVGAYEQYF
many,NA,TRBV9,TRBJ2-3,TGTGCCAGCAGCCCGGTGACGGGGCCGGGAGATACGCAGTATTTT,CASSPVTGPGDTQYF
NA,NA,TRBV6-1,TRBJ2-3,TGTGCCAGCAGTGAAGCGAATATTCTGGCCGGCTATACGCAGTATTTT,CASSEANILAGYTQYF
NA,NA,TRBV28,TRBJ2-5,TGTGCCAGCAGACGCCGGGACAGATTGCTCGGGGGGGAGACCCAGTACTTC,CASRRRDRLLGGETQYF
NA,NA,TRBV28,TRBJ1-3,TGTGCCAGCAGTTTATACCGGACAGTTGGAAACACCATATATTTT,CASSLYRTVGNTIYF
few,NA,TRBV28,TRBJ2-7,TGTGCCAGCAGTTACCCTACTTCAGGGCGAGGGGAGCAGTACTTC,CASSYPTSGRGEQYF
NA,TRBD1,TRBV7-9,TRBJ2-2,TGTGCCAGCATCACGGACAGGGGGCTCACCGGGGAGCTGTTTTTT,CASITDRGLTGELFF